The clone carrying this TCR beta chain came up a few times. The sample belongs to a study of blood T cell repertoires in COVID-19. The J segment lost 4 bases and the V segment lost 6 bases, leaving 6 bases of the junction unmatched. Looked up from germline, CDR1 is SNHLY and CDR2 is FYNNEI. CDR3 length equals 15 residues. Clones were read by immunoSEQ multiplex PCR, and TCRdb kept only the in-frame ones, dropping some. The sample has about 130,000 clones; approximately 82% are singletons. The sequence was obtained from a man aged 60-69 years who had recovered from COVID-19. What was sequenced was peripheral blood. The chain employs TRBV2 and TRBJ1-5, with 10 bases that match TRBD1. The CDR3 coding sequence is TGTGCCAGCAGGGGGGGGACAGGGGTTAATCAGCCCCAGCATTTT. It translates to CASRGGTGVNQPQHF.